The 28 T cell receptor beta chains reported below all come from one sample, sequenced in a study of metastatic and nonmetastatic thyroid tumors. TCRdb recomputed clones from the PCR reads via MiXCR. The repertoire consists of 17,000 or so clones, with 21% occurring once and the leading ten covering around 15%. Among the patients, none had received any treatment before thyroid surgery. The sample was tumor tissue. All receptors come from a female donor with papillary thyroid cancer or a benign thyroid nodule (not recorded which). Some clones in this sample may be carry-over from other donors' samples.

This clone was seen repeatedly, ten times or more. Here the CDR3 DNA reads TGCAGCGCCCAGGACAGGGGGCGCACAGATACGCAGTATTTT. Translated: CSAQDRGRTDTQYF. The gene calls are TRBV29-1 and TRBJ2-3, with TRBD1 matching 11 bases. The CDR3 spans 14 residues. With 7 bases clipped from V and 1 base from J, the junction kept 4 bases outside the gene matches. The germline CDR1 and CDR2 sequences are SQVTM and ANQGSEA.

This clone has ten or more counts. This chain connects TRBV20-1 to TRBJ2-1, with TRBD1 identical over 8 bases. The length of the CDR3 is 14 residues. The V segment lost 3 bases and the J segment 3 bases; nucleotides outside the gene matches: 4. Germline loops: CDR1 DFQATT, CDR2 SNEGSKA (reference sequence). This CDR3 reads CSASGTGNYNEQFF. CDR3 coding DNA: TGCAGTGCTAGCGGGACAGGTAACTACAATGAGCAGTTCTTC.

This clone was counted many times. This chain connects TRBV27 to TRBJ2-5, with no clear D. CDR1 and CDR2 from the germline V gene are MNHEY and SMNVEV (reference sequence). The germline V and J ends were trimmed by 0 bases and 4 bases, with 9 bases remaining between them. The length of the CDR3 is 14 residues. CDR3 sequence: CASSLSTPSETQYF. CDR3 nucleotide sequence: TGTGCCAGCAGTTTATCGACTCCGTCAGAGACCCAGTACTTC.

The chain recombines TRBV5-1 with TRBJ2-7; D gene unclear. Trimming shortened V by 4 bases and J by 6 bases, and 11 bases separated the two germline ends. CDR1 and CDR2 (germline): SGHRS, YFSETQ. There are 12 residues in the CDR3. CDR3 sequence: CASSLGLSEQYF. Here the CDR3 DNA reads TGCGCCAGCAGCCTGGGATTGAGCGAGCAGTACTTC. Together with reference TRBV5-1 and TRBJ2-7, the CDR3 gives the full variable domain: KAGVTQTPRYLIKTRGQQVTLSCSPISGHRSVSWYQQTPGQGLQFLFEYFSETQRNKGNFPGRFSGRQFSNSRSEMNVSTLELGDSALYLCASSLGLSEQYFGPGTRLTVT.

Ten or more counts support this clone. The conserved phenylalanine or tryptophan normally closing the CDR3 is absent here, so this likely arose from a read error. The chain combines TRBV7-6 with TRBJ1-5, with D possibly matching TRBD1 (6 bases). The CDR3 is 17 amino acids. The V end was cut by 0 bases, the J end by 7 bases, with 19 bases between. From germline, CDR1 is SGHVS and CDR2 FNYEAQ. CDR3 protein: CASSLAPAGAYLQPQHS. Written as DNA, the CDR3 is TGTGCCAGCAGCTTAGCGCCTGCGGGGGCGTACCTCCAGCCCCAGCATTCT.

There are many counts of this clone. This clone may be a read error of a much larger clone one base away. The J gene is TRBJ2-7, the V gene TRBV6-1, with TRBD2 identical over 13 bases. V was pared by 6 bases and J by 8 bases, with 7 bases of the junction left unmatched. The CDR3 is made up of 14 amino acids. Germline V gene lookup returns CDR1 MNHNS and CDR2 SASEGT. Here the CDR3 reads CASRAGLAGDKQYF. In DNA, the CDR3 is TGTGCCAGCAGAGCCGGACTAGCGGGAGACAAGCAGTACTTC.

The chain employs TRBV12-3 or TRBV12-4 and TRBJ2-5, with a tentative D call TRBD2 (6 bases). This CDR3 spans 15 amino acids. Trimming removed 1 base from V and 4 bases from J, with 13 bases in between. The CDR3 region is CASSLDWGDAETQYF. The CDR3 DNA is TGTGCCAGCAGTTTAGACTGGGGGGATGCAGAGACCCAGTACTTC.

A few counts support this clone. The chain links TRBV6-1 to TRBJ2-1; TRBD1 might be the D (6 bases). The germline V and J ends were trimmed by 8 bases and 2 bases, with 16 bases remaining between them. The CDR3 is 15 residues long. The germline gives CDR1 MNHNS, CDR2 SASEGT. CDR3 residues: CASFHRDNTYNEQFF. The CDR3 DNA sequence: TGTGCCAGCTTTCACCGGGACAACACCTACAATGAGCAGTTCTTC.

This clone has a count of ten or more. This chain uses TRBV5-4 with TRBJ1-1; 9 positions agree with TRBD1. The CDR3 has 15 amino acids. Losses at the gene ends were 4 bases for V and 5 bases for J; bases not matched to a gene: 9. CDR1 SGHNT and CDR2 YYREEE come from the germline V gene (reference sequence). The CDR3 region has the DNA TGTGCCAGCAGCAGGGGAAGACAGGGGGGGACTGAAGCTTTCTTT. Translating it yields CASSRGRQGGTEAFF.

This clone turned up a few times. The chain links TRBV12-3 or TRBV12-4 to TRBJ1-1; the match to TRBD1 covers 9 bases. The CDR3 length is 17 residues. V shed 5 bases, J shed 2 bases, and the junction held 12 bases outside the gene matches. CDR3 loop: CASSLRQGGSRNTEAFF. DNA for the CDR3: TGTGCCAGCAGTCTCAGACAGGGGGGGAGTCGTAACACTGAAGCTTTCTTT.

The genes are TRBV5-1 and TRBJ2-2; D gene uncertain. V shed 2 bases and J shed 1 base, with 6 bases lying between them. The CDR3 covers 14 residues. CDR1 SGHRS and CDR2 YFSETQ come from the germline V gene. CDR3 sequence: CASSLRQNTGELFF. The CDR3 DNA reads as TGCGCCAGCAGCTTACGACAGAACACCGGGGAGCTGTTTTTT.

Points on this clone: This may come from a read error, since a much larger clone is one base off. The rearrangement joins TRBV28 to TRBJ2-7, with TRBD2 matching over 7 bases. V shed 7 bases, J shed 3 bases, and the junction held 9 bases outside the gene matches. Germline lookup yields CDR1 MDHEN and CDR2 SYDVKM. This CDR3 is 14 amino acids long. In DNA form, the CDR3 reads TGTGCCAGCATCCGGGGAGGGACCCGCTACGAGCAGTACTTC. Translated: CASIRGGTRYEQYF. The full variable domain, its missing parts supplied by reference TRBV28 and TRBJ2-7, is DVKVTQSSRYLVKRTGEKVFLECVQDMDHENMFWYRQDPGLGLRLIYFSYDVKMKEKGDIPEGYSVSREKKERFSLILESASTNQTSMYLCASIRGGTRYEQYFGPGTRLTVT.

In its sample, this clone was seen many times. This chain joins TRBV7-2 and TRBJ2-2; the D gene is possibly TRBD2 (6 bases). The CDR3 is made up of 14 amino acids. Trimming removed 5 bases from V and 4 bases from J, with 11 bases in between. The germline V gene encodes CDR1 SGHTA and CDR2 FQGNSA. CDR3 in amino acids: CASSPLGGTGELFF. The DNA of the CDR3 is TGTGCCAGCAGCCCACTCGGGGGCACCGGGGAGCTGTTTTTT. Drawing the rest from reference TRBV7-2 and TRBJ2-2, the complete variable domain is GAGVSQSPSNKVTEKGKDVELRCDPISGHTALYWYRQSLGQGLEFLIYFQGNSAPDKSGLPSDRFSAERTGGSVSTLTIQRTQQEDSAVYLCASSPLGGTGELFFGEGSRLTVL.

This clone was recorded at least ten times. The rearrangement links TRBV3-1 to TRBJ2-1, with 7 bases matching TRBD2. Germline-derived CDR1 and CDR2 are LGHDT and YNNKEL (reference sequence). V gave up 1 base and J gave up 8 bases; unmatched junction bases: 17. The CDR3 extends over 18 amino acids. The CDR3: CASSQVILGAGEGDEQFF. CDR3 bases: TGTGCCAGCAGCCAAGTAATTCTCGGGGCGGGAGAAGGCGATGAGCAGTTCTTC.

The sample holds a few counts of this clone. At one of its ends the junction is not consistent with the germline gene, which may arise from a read error. V is TRBV20-1 and J is TRBJ2-1, with D possibly TRBD1 on 6 matching bases. The CDR3 spans 12 residues. Germline assignment: CDR1 DFQATT and CDR2 SNEGSKA (reference sequence). CDR3: CGARYRAREQFF. The CDR3 DNA follows: TGCGGTGCTCGCTACAGGGCACGTGAGCAGTTCTTC.

This clone was seen repeatedly, ten times or more. The V call is TRBV3-1, the J call TRBJ2-4; tentative D call: TRBD1 (6 bases). Germline V gene data show CDR1 as LGHDT and CDR2 as YNNKEL (reference sequence). Trimming took 3 bases from V and 8 from J, leaving 17 bases between them. The CDR3 loop spans 15 amino acids. The CDR3 region is CASSHHGTSLHIQYF. The CDR3 DNA reads TGTGCCAGCAGCCATCACGGGACATCATTACACATTCAGTACTTC.

In this sample, this clone turned up many times. The chain is built from TRBV18 and TRBJ2-2, with TRBD2 identical over 8 bases. This CDR3 is built from 15 residues. Germline loops: CDR1 KGHSH, CDR2 LQKENI. The V and J ends lost 0 bases and 4 bases, in that order; junction bases with no gene match: 1. CDR3 loop: CASSPPSGSTGELFF. The CDR3 DNA sequence: TGTGCCAGCTCACCACCAAGCGGGAGCACCGGGGAGCTGTTTTTT.

The chain uses TRBV20-1 and TRBJ2-7; 9 bases line up with TRBD2. The CDR3 consists of 16 residues. V lost 0 bases, J lost 5 bases, and 11 bases stayed unmatched. CDR1 DFQATT and CDR2 SNEGSKA come from the germline V gene (reference sequence). CDR3 region: CSARDPGGRAGDEQYF. CDR3 DNA: TGCAGTGCTAGAGATCCCGGCGGGAGGGCCGGCGACGAGCAGTACTTC.

This clone was detected a few times. This may be a read error, as it is one base from a much larger clone. The chain carries TRBV7-9 and TRBJ2-1; possible D gene TRBD2, 5 bases. The CDR3 has 12 amino acids. Per the germline V gene, CDR1 is SEHNR and CDR2 is FQNEAQ (reference sequence). The CDR3 DNA follows: TGTGCCAGCAGCTCGGGATGGGATGAGCATTTCTTC. Protein: CASSSGWDEHFF.

This clone was counted at least ten times. The V and J genes are TRBV7-2 and TRBJ2-7, with TRBD1 as a possible D gene (5 bases). CDR1 and CDR2 from the germline V gene are SGHTA and FQGNSA. Trimming stripped 2 bases from V and 7 bases from J, with 18 bases between. This CDR3 contains 15 residues. CDR3 protein: CASSLSQAVLREQYF. The CDR3 DNA follows: TGTGCCAGCAGCTTATCACAGGCCGTCTTGAGGGAGCAGTACTTC.

This clone has a count of ten or more. The chain has TRBV20-1 and TRBJ2-1; 7 bases agree with TRBD2. The CDR3 has 13 residues. Trimming at V came to 0 bases and at J to 15 bases, leaving 11 bases not matched to a gene. Germline values: CDR1 DFQATT, CDR2 SNEGSKA (reference sequence). The CDR3 reads CSARDLTGLVPFF. The CDR3 nucleotides are TGCAGTGCTAGAGATCTAACCGGACTAGTGCCGTTCTTC.

This clone was seen at least ten times. J is TRBJ1-1 and V is TRBV7-2; 10 nucleotides agree with TRBD1. The CDR3 runs 12 residues. Germline values: CDR1 SGHTA, CDR2 FQGNSA. The V gene end was trimmed by 3 bases and the J gene end by 11 bases; junction bases not matched to a gene: 3. CDR3 sequence (DNA): TGTGCCAGCAGCTTGACAGGGGGCAGGGCTTTCTTT. Its translation: CASSLTGGRAFF.

In this sample, this clone turned up many times. The chain couples TRBV7-2 to TRBJ2-7, with D perhaps TRBD2 (5 bases). Trimming pared 8 bases from V and 1 base from J, leaving 9 bases between. From germline, CDR1 is SGHTA and CDR2 FQGNSA. The CDR3 runs 12 residues. In DNA form, the CDR3 reads TGTGCCAGCTCGGGATTATCCTACGAGCAGTACTTC. Amino acids: CASSGLSYEQYF.

In this sample, this clone turned up many times. The rearrangement links TRBV2 to TRBJ1-3; D call uncertain. This CDR3 has 13 amino acids. The germline V gene encodes CDR1 SNHLY and CDR2 FYNNEI. With 5 bases removed from V and 1 base from J, the gap between germline ends came to 6 bases. The CDR3 sequence: CASSQDSGNTIYF. The CDR3 coding sequence is TGTGCCAGCAGTCAGGATTCTGGAAACACCATATATTTT.

This clone was observed many times. The rearrangement uses TRBV4-1 and TRBJ1-4; D perhaps matches TRBD1 (6 bases). V gave up 6 bases and J gave up 3 bases, with 17 bases separating them. This CDR3 spans 16 amino acids. CDR1 is MGHRA, CDR2 YSYEKL, per germline. The CDR3 sequence: CASSPIGQFANEKLFF. Here the CDR3 DNA reads TGCGCCAGCAGTCCCATTGGACAGTTCGCTAATGAAAAACTGTTTTTT.

In DNA, the CDR3 is TGTGCCAGCAGCTTAGGGGCGAGGGGGAACATTCAGTACTTC. Translation: CASSLGARGNIQYF. This chain connects TRBV7-9 to TRBJ2-4, with D possibly TRBD1 on 6 matching bases. This CDR3 region has 14 residues. Deletions cut 1 base from V and 7 bases from J, with 11 bases between. The germline V gene encodes CDR1 SEHNR and CDR2 FQNEAQ (reference sequence).

The rearrangement links TRBV6-2 or TRBV6-3 to TRBJ2-1; D is possibly TRBD1 or TRBD2 (6 bases each). V was trimmed by 0 bases and J by 6 bases, leaving 12 bases between them. CDR3 length: 15 amino acids. Per germline, CDR1 MNHEY and CDR2 SVGEGT. The DNA of the CDR3 is TGTGCCAGCAGTTACTCGAGAGGAGGGGGCAATGAGCAGTTCTTC. This translates into CASSYSRGGGNEQFF.

This clone was recorded many times. Other DNA sequences of this sample code for an identical CDR3. The CDR3 reads CASSLERFRSGPPTEAFF. CDR3 nucleotide sequence: TGTGCCAGCAGCTTGGAAAGGTTCCGTTCAGGGCCGCCGACTGAAGCTTTCTTT. V is TRBV5-4 and J is TRBJ1-1, with D tentatively TRBD1 (5 bases). CDR3 length equals 18 residues. Germline V gives CDR1 SGHNT, CDR2 YYREEE (reference sequence). V gave up 0 bases and J gave up 5 bases, with 23 bases separating them.